This T cell receptor (beta chain) was obtained from a study of cytomegalovirus exposure and HLA in healthy donors (TCRdb year 2017). Study-level background: An earlier analysis of 550 to 700 of the donors reported approximately 300 Gb of sequence data and about 100 million unique TCR beta sequences from about 179 million T cells. The aim of the study was to test whether cataloging public T cell receptors could identify signatures of past pathogen exposure. A separate validation cohort of 100 to 150 different subjects was used in addition to the approximately 700-subject first cohort. Among about 370 genotyped donors of the cohort, an average of around 240,000 unique TCR beta nucleotide sequences was sequenced per donor, of which about 18% were non-productive. In a later genetic analysis, genome-wide SNP genotypes for about 55% of the roughly 700 donors were used, and that subset was treated as a discovery cohort. An early release covering roughly 640 HLA-typed donors comprised approximately 300 gigabases of sequencing data and tens of millions of unique TCR sequences. Roughly 5 DR-DQ haplotypes were handled as single units for association and clustering because linkage in the cohort was strong. All discovery cohort repertoires had been generated using a single sequencing platform. Donor age, sex, ethnicity and CMV serostatus were collected together with the repertoire data. An earlier analysis of approximately 640 of the donors applied high-throughput TCR beta sequencing to assess whether each TCR beta V gene segment acted as functional or pseudogenic. Rather than drawing on any new phenotypic data, the later analysis identified candidate immune exposures from TCR beta sequences and the way those sequences occurred across donors. Among the roughly 390 genotyped donors, approximately 77% belonged to the genetic ancestry cluster associated with self-reported Caucasian donors. A later analysis re-analyzed previously published TCR beta repertoires from about 600 donors and added high-resolution HLA genotyping to study TCR occurrence patterns. To predict cytomegalovirus infection status, the study brought together high-throughput TCR immunosequencing, statistical association of individual TCRs with disease status, and machine learning. The number of donors typed differed by locus, with roughly 620-630 for A, B, C, DRB1 and DQB1, about 500 for DQA1, 606 for DPA1, and around 450 for DPB1. Using immunosequencing, the study profiled T cell repertoires from about 610 subjects and related those repertoires to cytomegalovirus serostatus. HLA typing covered class I and class II loci at four-digit resolution.

Receptor libraries were prepared by the immunoSEQ multiplex PCR assay. For the multiplex PCR, a mixture combining 60 forward primers for TCR Vbeta segments and 13 reverse primers for TCR Jbeta segments was used. A multiplex PCR assay on genomic DNA amplified the CDR3 region of rearranged TCR beta genes. Amplified TCR beta libraries were sequenced as 87-base-pair reads on the Illumina HiSeq System. Concerning the study's data processing: A later analysis counted around 72 million unique TCR beta chains across the 500 to 850 repertoires, and roughly 9.9 million of these chains were shared by at least two donors. Raw reads were error-corrected and collapsed into unique sequences with a nearest-neighbor algorithm that merged closely related sequences to remove PCR and sequencing errors. V, D and J gene segments were assigned by aligning CDR3 sequences to IMGT reference sequences. For a sequence to be retained, a match of at least six nucleotides to both a V gene segment and a J gene segment was required. Rearrangements were called productive when the CDR3 lacked stop codons and stayed in frame with V and J; all others were non-productive. CDR3 was defined according to IMGT convention as the region running from the second conserved V-encoded cysteine to the conserved J-encoded phenylalanine. The earlier analysis of approximately 500 of the donors excluded sequences that lacked an unambiguous match to a single V gene segment. An earlier analysis of several hundred of the donors called V segments functional above 56.7% productive rearrangements and segregating when the between-donor standard deviation exceeded 5%. A statistical classification framework was developed to diagnose cytomegalovirus status using the catalog of TCR beta chain sequences. V and J gene assignment, in a later analysis, came from comparing TCR nucleotide sequences with IMGT/GENE-DB human TR gene sequences. A later analysis assigned CDR3 sequences and most-parsimonious VDJ recombination scenarios with the TCRdist pipeline. In a later analysis, every TCR beta chain was defined by the combination of its CDR3 amino acid sequence and its V-gene family, and reads without a unique V-gene family were dropped. A later analysis removed 600 or so highly shared, low-generation-probability nucleotide sequences to deal with suspected cross-contamination and a sequencing artifact. In a later analysis, a clonal expansion index for each public chain was calculated from normalized within-repertoire ranks of inferred template counts. In a later analysis, generation probabilities were computed with a VDJ recombination model fitted to out-of-frame rearrangements, and the resulting probabilities were checked against IGoR. A later analysis scored TCR-TCR, TCR-HLA and TCR-CMV co-occurrence with hypergeometric tests, applying a repertoire-size bias correction to TCR pairs. False discovery rates were estimated in a later analysis by permuting HLA or CMV assignments 20 times. In a later analysis, co-occurring TCRs were grouped using DBSCAN, with TCRdist sequence similarity added in when clustering inside HLA-allele-positive subsets. Co-occurrence clustering excluded repertoires with fewer than 30,000 or more than 120,000 public chains, plus five with anomalous nucleotide sharing. The table was pulled from immuneACCESS by TCRdb, which kept in-frame rearrangements only. Such tables lose some clones; where checked, under half of the loss comes from unresolved V genes, and the rest has no known cause. V and J calls and clone size are as listed in that table; D and trimming were resolved from the DNA. The sample contains roughly 190,000 clones, roughly 86% of them found a single time. Roughly 1.8% of the sample belongs to the ten largest clones.

The cohort comprised fewer than 750 healthy bone marrow donors. At the time of sampling, all cohort members were nominally healthy, though unrecorded immune exposures were likely present. The donor tested CMV seronegative, placing the donor among the 350 or so seronegative members of the cohort. Every donor gave a peripheral blood sample, and the peripheral blood mononuclear cells from that sample were used for TCR beta sequencing. Genomic DNA extraction from the blood cell samples was performed with the Qiagen DNeasy Blood Extraction Kit. Details on this clone: Its specific antigen is unknown. Base qualities were left out, and no much larger clone turns up one base away.

The paper as a whole reports these results and caveats: A further reported finding was that TCR beta sequences accurately predicted the HLA-A and HLA-B alleles for most subjects in the first cohort. When HLA alleles, especially DR and DQ, strongly co-occurred, attributing TCR associations to individual alleles was difficult. In this cohort, only TCR beta chains were sequenced, and detectable features were limited by the absence of alpha or paired-chain data. In vitro tests confirmed that a few of the cytomegalovirus-associated TCR beta chains recognize cytomegalovirus antigens. Several of the top co-occurrence clusters appeared to be linked to parvovirus B19, influenza, CMV and Epstein-Barr virus, according to a later analysis. V-gene and J-gene trimming of TCR beta chains was associated with a missense DCLRE1C variant in a later genetic analysis, and the association was replicated in an independent cohort. Linkage disequilibrium might explain the correlated functional status among segregating V segments, but an unknown experimental factor could not be ruled out. According to the authors, the approach could potentially be generalized to other disease states and immunological phenotypes. An earlier analysis of several hundred of the donors showed that most TCR beta V segments appeared in productive rearrangements either about 87% or about 30% of the time, which broadly matched IMGT annotations. The 87-base-pair reads could not distinguish some IMGT-functional V segments, including TRBV6-2 and TRBV6-3, so those segments were excluded. For the cohort, immune exposure information was limited to CMV serostatus. The sequencing pipeline was judged likely to have produced a cluster of highly shared sequence variants as a technical artifact. A later analysis found that HLA-associated TCR beta chains were more clonally expanded and had lower generation probabilities than equally common non-associated chains. A later analysis associated 15,000 or so TCR beta sequences with specific HLA alleles at a false discovery rate of 0.05. Most TCR sequences were observed very rarely across donors, whereas some public TCRs were present in many individuals. A later genetic analysis reported fewer N-insertions in productive TCRs among donors in an Asian-associated ancestry cluster than the approximately 700-donor mean. Cytomegalovirus status was reported to be diagnosed by the classifier with high specificity and sensitivity in both the original and validation cohorts. The study listed 150 to 200 TCR beta chains as associated with cytomegalovirus. In a later analysis, most CMV-associated TCR beta chains were found to appear HLA-restricted, with HLA associations seemingly driven largely by CMV exposure. The earlier analysis of 587 of the donors excluded roughly 16 rarely observed V segments, including chromosome 9 orphons, because counts were too low. Sequencing depth was assumed to be roughly uniform across donors in the presence/absence analyses, though that assumption may not hold. In a later analysis, the rate of TCR association differed among HLA loci, with DRB1 alleles having the most associated TCRs and HLA-C alleles having the fewest. Because some donors lacked HLA typing at each locus, the association tests relied only on the typed subset.

Trimmed from V: 1 base; trimmed from J: 0 bases; junction bases lacking a gene match: 8. The CDR3 runs 18 amino acids, cysteine and phenylalanine included. The sequence is cut down to CDR3 DNA, 54 bases in frame from base 1. The germline V gene provides CDR1 SGHTA and CDR2 FQGNSA. Sequences were obtained from PBMCs. The sequence was obtained from a woman in her late teens or twenties in good health and CMV-seronegative. The rearranged segments are TRBV7-2 and TRBJ2-4; 8 junctional bases match TRBD1. The nucleotides are TGTGCCAGCAGCTTAGGACAGGGGATAACCTTAGCCAAAAACATTCAGTACTTC. This encodes CASSLGQGITLAKNIQYF. The reference TRBV7-2 and TRBJ2-4 proteins fill in what lies around the CDR3, so the full variable domain reads GAGVSQSPSNKVTEKGKDVELRCDPISGHTALYWYRQSLGQGLEFLIYFQGNSAPDKSGLPSDRFSAERTGGSVSTLTIQRTQQEDSAVYLCASSLGQGITLAKNIQYFGAGTRLSVL.